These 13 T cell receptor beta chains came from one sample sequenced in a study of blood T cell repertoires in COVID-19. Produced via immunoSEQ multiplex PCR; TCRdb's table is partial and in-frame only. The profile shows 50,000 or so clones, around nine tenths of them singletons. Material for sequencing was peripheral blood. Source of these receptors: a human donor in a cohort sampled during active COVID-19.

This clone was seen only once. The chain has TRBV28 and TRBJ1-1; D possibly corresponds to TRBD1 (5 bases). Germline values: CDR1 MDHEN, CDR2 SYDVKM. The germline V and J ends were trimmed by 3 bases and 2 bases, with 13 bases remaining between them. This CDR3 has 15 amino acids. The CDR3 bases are TGTGCCAGCAGTTTTGCCAGGGTTGGAAACACTGAAGCTTTCTTT. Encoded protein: CASSFARVGNTEAFF. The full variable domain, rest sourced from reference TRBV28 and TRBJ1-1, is DVKVTQSSRYLVKRTGEKVFLECVQDMDHENMFWYRQDPGLGLRLIYFSYDVKMKEKGDIPEGYSVSREKKERFSLILESASTNQTSMYLCASSFARVGNTEAFFGQGTRLTVV.

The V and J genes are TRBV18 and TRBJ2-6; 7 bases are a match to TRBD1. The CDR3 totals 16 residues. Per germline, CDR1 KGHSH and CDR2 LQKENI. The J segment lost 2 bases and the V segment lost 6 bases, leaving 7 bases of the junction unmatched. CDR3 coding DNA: TGTGCCAGCTCGTATTCCCAGGGGGCTGGGGCCAACGTCCTGACTTTC. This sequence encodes CASSYSQGAGANVLTF.

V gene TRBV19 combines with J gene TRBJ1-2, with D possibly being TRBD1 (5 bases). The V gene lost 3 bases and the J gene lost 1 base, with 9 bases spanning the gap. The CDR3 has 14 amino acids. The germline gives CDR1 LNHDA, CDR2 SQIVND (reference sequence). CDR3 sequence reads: CASSMIGDNYGYTF. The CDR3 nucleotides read TGTGCCAGTAGTATGATAGGGGATAACTATGGCTACACCTTC. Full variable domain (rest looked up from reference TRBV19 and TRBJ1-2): DGGITQSPKYLFRKEGQNVTLSCEQNLNHDAMYWYRQDPGQGLRLIYYSQIVNDFQKGDIAEGYSVSREKKESFPLTVTSAQKNPTAFYLCASSMIGDNYGYTFGSGTRLTVV.

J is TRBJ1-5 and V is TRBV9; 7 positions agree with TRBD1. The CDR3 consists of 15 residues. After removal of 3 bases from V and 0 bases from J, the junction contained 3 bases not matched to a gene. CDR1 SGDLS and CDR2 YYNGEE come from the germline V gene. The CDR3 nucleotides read TGTGCCAGCAGCGGGACAGGACATAGCAATCAGCCCCAGCATTTT. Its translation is CASSGTGHSNQPQHF.

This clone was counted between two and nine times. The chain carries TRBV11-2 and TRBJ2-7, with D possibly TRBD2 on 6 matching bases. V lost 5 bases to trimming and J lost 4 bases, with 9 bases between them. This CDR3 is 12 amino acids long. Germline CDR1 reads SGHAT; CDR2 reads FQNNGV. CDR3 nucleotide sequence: TGTGCCAGCAGCCAGACTAGTTACGAGCAGTACTTC. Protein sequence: CASSQTSYEQYF. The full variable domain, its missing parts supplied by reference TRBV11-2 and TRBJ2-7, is EAGVAQSPRYKIIEKRQSVAFWCNPISGHATLYWYQQILGQGPKLLIQFQNNGVVDDSQLPKDRFSAERLKGVDSTLKIQPAKLEDSAVYLCASSQTSYEQYFGPGTRLTVT.

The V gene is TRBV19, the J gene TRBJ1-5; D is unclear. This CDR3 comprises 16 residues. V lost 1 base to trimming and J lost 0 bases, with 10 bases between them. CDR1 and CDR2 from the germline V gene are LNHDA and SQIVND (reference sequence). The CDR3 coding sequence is TGTGCCAGTAGTATAGTAAGCCGGGGTAGCAATCAGCCCCAGCATTTT. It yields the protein CASSIVSRGSNQPQHF.

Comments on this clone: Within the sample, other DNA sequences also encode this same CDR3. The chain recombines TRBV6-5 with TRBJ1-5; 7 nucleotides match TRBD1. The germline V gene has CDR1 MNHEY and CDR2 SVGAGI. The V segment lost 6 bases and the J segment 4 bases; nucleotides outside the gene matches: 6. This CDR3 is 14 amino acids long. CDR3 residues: CASSLQGGNQPQHF. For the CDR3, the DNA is TGTGCCAGCAGCCTTCAGGGGGGTAATCAGCCCCAGCATTTT.

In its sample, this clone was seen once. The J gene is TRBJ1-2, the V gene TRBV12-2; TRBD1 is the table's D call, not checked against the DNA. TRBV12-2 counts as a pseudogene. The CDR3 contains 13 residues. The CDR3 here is CASRSSDRYGYTF. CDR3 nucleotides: TGTGCAAGTCGCTCCTCGGACAGGTATGGCTACACCTTC.

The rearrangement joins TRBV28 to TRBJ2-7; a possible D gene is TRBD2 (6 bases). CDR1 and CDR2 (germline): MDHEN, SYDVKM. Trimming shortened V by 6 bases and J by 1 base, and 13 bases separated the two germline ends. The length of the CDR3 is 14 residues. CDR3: CASSPAGLSYEQYV. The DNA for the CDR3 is TGTGCCAGCAGCCCAGCGGGTCTATCCTACGAGCAGTACGTC.

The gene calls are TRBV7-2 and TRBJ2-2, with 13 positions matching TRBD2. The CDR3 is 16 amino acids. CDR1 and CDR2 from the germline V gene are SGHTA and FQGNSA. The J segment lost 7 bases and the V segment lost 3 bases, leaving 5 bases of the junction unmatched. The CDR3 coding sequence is TGTGCCAGCAGCTTTACCCGGACTAGCGGGGGCGGGGAGCTGTTTTTT. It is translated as CASSFTRTSGGGELFF. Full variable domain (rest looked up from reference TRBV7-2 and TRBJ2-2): GAGVSQSPSNKVTEKGKDVELRCDPISGHTALYWYRQSLGQGLEFLIYFQGNSAPDKSGLPSDRFSAERTGGSVSTLTIQRTQQEDSAVYLCASSFTRTSGGGELFFGEGSRLTVL.

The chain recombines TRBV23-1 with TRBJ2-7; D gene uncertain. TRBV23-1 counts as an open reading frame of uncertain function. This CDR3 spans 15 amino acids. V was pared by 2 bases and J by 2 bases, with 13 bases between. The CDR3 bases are TGCGCCAGCAGTCAACTCTACACAGAGACCTACGAGCAGTACGTC. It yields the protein CASSQLYTETYEQYV.

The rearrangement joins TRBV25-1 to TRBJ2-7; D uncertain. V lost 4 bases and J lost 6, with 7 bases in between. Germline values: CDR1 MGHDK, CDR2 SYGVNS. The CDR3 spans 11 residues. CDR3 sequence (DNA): TGTGCCAGCAGTGGCCTACTCGAGCAGTACTTC. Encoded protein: CASSGLLEQYF.

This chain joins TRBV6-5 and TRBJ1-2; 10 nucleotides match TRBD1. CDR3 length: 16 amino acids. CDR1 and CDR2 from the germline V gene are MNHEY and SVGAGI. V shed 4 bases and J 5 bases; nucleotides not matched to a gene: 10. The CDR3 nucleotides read TGTGCCAGCAGTTTTCGACAGGGGGCTGGGTGGTATGGCTACACCTTC. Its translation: CASSFRQGAGWYGYTF.